The sequence of this T cell receptor (beta chain) was determined in a study of OX40 agonist ivuxolimab in advanced cancers. About the research overall: Participants, roughly 81% male, averaged approximately 65 years of age, ranging from roughly 23 to 90.

Here immunoSEQ multiplex PCR was the method, and the copy in TCRdb shows in-frame clones only, minus some. Altogether 45,000 to 60,000 clones are present, roughly 90% being singletons, with the ten largest covering roughly 4.9%. The timepoints at which blood was sampled were baseline, cycle 4 day 1, and cycle 7 day 1. Germline CDR1 is SGHNT and CDR2 is YENEEA. This CDR3 is 11 amino acids long. Trimming removed 3 bases at V and 5 bases at J, with 3 bases between. This specimen was CD4+ or CD8+ T cells sorted from blood, taken in a trial of the OX40 agonist ivuxolimab. The chain combines TRBV11-3 with TRBJ2-3; the D is unclear. This receptor was identified in an adult with an advanced solid tumor such as melanoma, head and neck, liver or kidney cancer. The CDR3 nucleotides read TGTGCCAGCAGCTTTAAAGATACGCAGTATTTT. Translation: CASSFKDTQYF.